The 24 T cell receptor beta chains below come from one sample, sequenced in a study of blood T cells in healthy people across ages. Alongside a J-beta primer mix, a sample-barcoded 5' primer served in a second PCR lasting roughly 6 to 11 cycles. Via MiXCR, TCRdb re-called the 5' RACE reads, giving one row per CDR3 protein. The sample yields over a million distinct CDR3 sequences, 35% to 45% seen once. Sequenced: blood. These receptors were taken from a woman aged 18-29 years in good health.

The chain uses TRBV27 and TRBJ2-4; 8 bases are a match to TRBD2. Germline values: CDR1 MNHEY, CDR2 SMNVEV (reference sequence). V lost 6 bases, J lost 15 bases, and 16 bases stayed unmatched. The CDR3 spans 14 residues. CDR3 DNA sequence: TGTGCCAGCAGGAAAGCGGGAGTTAACCACGAACGGTACTTC. Translated, it gives CASRKAGVNHERYF.

V usage is TRBV12-5 and J usage is TRBJ2-3, with D perhaps matching TRBD1 (5 bases). V shed 1 base and J shed 2 bases, with 13 bases lying between them. The CDR3 extends over 16 amino acids. Germline V gene lookup returns CDR1 LGHNT and CDR2 FRNRAP. CDR3 in amino acids: CASGLEQGTITDTQYF. The CDR3 DNA reads as TGTGCTAGTGGTTTGGAGCAGGGCACCATCACAGATACGCAGTATTTT. The full variable domain, in which reference TRBV12-5 and TRBJ2-3 provide the parts outside the CDR3, is DARVTQTPRHKVTEMGQEVTMRCQPILGHNTVFWYRQTMMQGLELLAYFRNRAPLDDSGMPKDRFSAEMPDATLATLKIQPSEPRDSAVYFCASGLEQGTITDTQYFGPGTRLTVL.

V is TRBV29-1 and J is TRBJ2-1, with D perhaps given as TRBD1 or TRBD2 (7 bases each). V was shortened by 4 bases and J by 10 bases, with 11 bases between the two germline ends. Germline CDR1 is SQVTM and CDR2 is ANQGSEA. The CDR3 length is 11 residues. CDR3 DNA sequence: TGCAGCGTTGGTCAGGGGGGGGAGCAGTTCTTC. It yields the protein CSVGQGGEQFF.

The chain couples TRBV6-5 to TRBJ2-1; the D gene is possibly TRBD2 (7 bases). The CDR3 contains 13 residues. The ends were cut back, 5 bases at V and 10 bases at J, with 15 bases in the middle. Germline CDR1 MNHEY, CDR2 SVGAGI. The DNA of the CDR3 is TGTGCCAGCAGTGCCTCACAGGGACTAGAGCAGTTCTTC. Protein: CASSASQGLEQFF.

Only a few counts were recorded for this clonotype. DNA for the CDR3: TGCGCCAGCAGCCAAGGACGGAGGGGTTATGAGCAGTTCTTC. It yields the protein CASSQGRRGYEQFF. J is TRBJ2-1 and V is TRBV4-3; TRBD2 might be the D (6 bases). Trimming cost V 1 base and J 8 bases, with 12 bases left between them. Germline CDR1 is LGHNA and CDR2 is YSLEER. CDR3 length: 14 amino acids.

The V and J genes are TRBV20-1 and TRBJ1-5; TRBD1 matches at 10 bases. The CDR3 extends over 16 amino acids. Germline CDR1 and CDR2: DFQATT and SNEGSKA (reference sequence). V lost 0 bases, J lost 6 bases, and 8 bases stayed unmatched. CDR3 loop: CSARDVGTGDSQPQHF. CDR3 coding DNA: TGCAGTGCTAGAGATGTCGGGACAGGGGATAGTCAGCCCCAGCATTTT.

This clonotype was counted between two and nine times. The gene calls are TRBV4-1 and TRBJ2-3, with TRBD1 identical over 8 bases. The germline V gene has CDR1 MGHRA and CDR2 YSYEKL. The ends lost 0 bases at V and 5 bases at J; junction bases unmatched: 4. The CDR3 has 15 amino acids. CDR3 region: CASSQEAGGRDTQYF. CDR3 sequence (DNA): TGCGCCAGCAGCCAAGAGGCAGGGGGCCGAGATACGCAGTATTTT.

This chain joins TRBV21-1 and TRBJ2-7; the table's D call TRBD2 went unverified against the DNA. TRBV21-1 is a pseudogene. The CDR3 runs 16 residues. The CDR3 loop reads CASSSRTSGGVYEQYF. DNA for the CDR3: TGTGCCAGCAGCTCCCGGACTAGCGGGGGAGTATACGAGCAGTACTTC.

As to this clonotype: It may be a read error: a sequence one base away is much more abundant. The chain employs TRBV12-3 or TRBV12-4 and TRBJ2-1; TRBD2 aligns across 7 bases. The CDR3 sequence is 16 residues long. In DNA, the CDR3 is TGTACCAGCAGTGCCCGGGGAGCGGGGCACTACAATGAGCAGTTCTTC. Its protein product is CTSSARGAGHYNEQFF.

This clonotype showed up just once. This chain uses TRBV10-3 with TRBJ1-1; D possibly corresponds to TRBD1 (5 bases). The CDR3 loop spans 15 amino acids. Germline V gene data show CDR1 as ENHRY and CDR2 as SYGVKD. The ends were cut back, 2 bases at V and 3 bases at J, with 13 bases in the middle. The CDR3 region is CAISENGGGDTEAFF. The CDR3 nucleotides are TGTGCCATCAGTGAGAATGGGGGAGGGGACACTGAAGCTTTCTTT.

The V gene is TRBV7-8, the J gene TRBJ2-5, with D tentatively TRBD1 (5 bases). The length of the CDR3 is 17 residues. CDR1 SGHVS and CDR2 FQNEAQ come from the germline V gene. Trimming shortened V by 2 bases and J by 5 bases, and 21 bases separated the two germline ends. The CDR3 spells CASSLPLRQRSRETQYF. CDR3 in DNA: TGTGCCAGCAGCTTACCCCTCCGACAGCGCTCCCGGGAGACCCAGTACTTC.

This clonotype was detected only a few times. The chain joins TRBV6-2 or TRBV6-3 to TRBJ2-3, with no clear D. V shed 2 bases and J shed 6 bases, with 9 bases lying between them. The CDR3 runs to 13 residues. Germline V gene lookup returns CDR1 MNHEY and CDR2 SVGEGT. CDR3 nucleotide sequence: TGTGCCAGCAGTTACAGGGCTGGCGATACGCAGTATTTT. This sequence encodes CASSYRAGDTQYF.

The V and J genes are TRBV7-9 and TRBJ1-5, with D tentatively TRBD1 (5 bases). Trimming pared 3 bases from V and 2 bases from J, leaving 23 bases between. In germline, CDR1 is SEHNR, CDR2 FQNEAQ (reference sequence). CDR3 size: 19 residues. CDR3 bases: TGTGCCAGCAGCTTGGTTCCGGGGAGGAAAAGGGGTGGCAATCAGCCCCAGCATTTT. Translating it yields CASSLVPGRKRGGNQPQHF.

This clonotype has a handful of counts. This chain links TRBV12-3 or TRBV12-4 with TRBJ1-2; 9 bases fit TRBD1. CDR3 length: 14 residues. J was trimmed by 8 bases and V by 5 bases; bases with no gene match: 9. CDR3 protein: CASSQTGGAGGYTF. CDR3 nucleotides: TGTGCCAGCAGTCAAACAGGGGGCGCAGGCGGCTACACCTTC.

The chain recombines TRBV7-2 with TRBJ2-3; D gene unclear. This CDR3 spans 13 amino acids. CDR1 is SGHTA and CDR2 is FQGNSA in the germline V gene. Trimming shortened V by 4 bases and J by 6 bases, and 11 bases separated the two germline ends. The CDR3, as DNA: TGTGCCAGCAGCTCCAGTTTTTTCGATACGCAGTATTTT. It encodes CASSSSFFDTQYF.

The chain employs TRBV5-1 and TRBJ2-5; possibly TRBD1 or TRBD2 for D (6 bases each). V was pared by 1 base and J by 1 base, with 11 bases between. This CDR3 comprises 15 residues. Germline assignment: CDR1 SGHRS and CDR2 YFSETQ. CDR3: CASSLSGALQETQYF. The DNA of the CDR3 is TGCGCCAGCAGCTTGTCGGGGGCCCTCCAAGAGACCCAGTACTTC. The full variable domain, its missing parts supplied by reference TRBV5-1 and TRBJ2-5, is KAGVTQTPRYLIKTRGQQVTLSCSPISGHRSVSWYQQTPGQGLQFLFEYFSETQRNKGNFPGRFSGRQFSNSRSEMNVSTLELGDSALYLCASSLSGALQETQYFGPGTRLLVL.

This clonotype was seen more than once but under ten times. V usage is TRBV12-3 or TRBV12-4 and J usage is TRBJ1-6; D remains ambiguous. Between the trimmed V and J ends, which lost 10 bases and 3 bases, there was a span of 10 bases. This CDR3 region has 13 residues. The CDR3 is CATSGNYNSPLHF. CDR3 bases: TGTGCCACTTCGGGCAACTATAATTCACCCCTCCACTTT.

This clonotype has only a few counts. This chain's CDR3 is CASRLTGDRGRQGCEQFF. CDR3 in DNA: TGCGCCAGCAGACTTACGGGGGACAGGGGGCGTCAGGGTTGTGAGCAGTTCTTC. The V call is TRBV10-1, the J call TRBJ2-1; 12 bases are a match to TRBD1. CDR3 length equals 18 residues. Looked up from germline, CDR1 is WNHNN and CDR2 is SYGVQD (reference sequence). The V gene end was trimmed by 6 bases and the J gene end by 9 bases; junction bases not matched to a gene: 18.

The chain employs TRBV20-1 and TRBJ2-7; the D gene is possibly TRBD2 (5 bases). The CDR3 length is 14 residues. V lost 6 bases and J 1 base, leaving 16 bases between the germline ends. The germline V gene encodes CDR1 DFQATT and CDR2 SNEGSKA (reference sequence). CDR3 residues: CSAIARGRSYEQYF. In nucleotides, the CDR3 is TGCAGTGCCATAGCGAGAGGACGGTCCTACGAGCAGTACTTC.

The chain has TRBV4-3 and TRBJ2-3; weak D call: TRBD2 (6 bases). Trimming took off 1 base at V and 1 base at J, with 15 bases between the two ends. Germline-derived CDR1 and CDR2 are LGHNA and YSLEER. There are 17 residues in the CDR3. CDR3 residues: CASSQVGRGVRTDTQYF. CDR3 nucleotide sequence: TGCGCCAGCAGCCAAGTGGGGCGGGGTGTCCGCACAGATACGCAGTATTTT.

This chain joins TRBV20-1 and TRBJ2-1; D gene unclear. Germline V gene lookup returns CDR1 DFQATT and CDR2 SNEGSKA (reference sequence). V lost 2 bases to trimming and J lost 8 bases, with 7 bases between them. This CDR3 is 11 amino acids long. In DNA form, the CDR3 reads TGCAGTGCTAGATTTGGGTATGAGCAGTTCTTC. It codes for CSARFGYEQFF.

Concerning this clonotype: At one of its ends the junction is not consistent with the germline gene, which may arise from a read error. J is TRBJ2-1 and V is TRBV4-3; 10 bases agree with TRBD2. CDR3 length: 16 residues. CDR1 LGHNA and CDR2 YSLEER come from the germline V gene. The CDR3 reads CAGSQDESGGADEQFF. CDR3 coding DNA: TGCGCCGGCAGCCAAGATGAGAGCGGGGGGGCCGATGAGCAGTTCTTC.

This chain connects TRBV4-3 to TRBJ1-2; unclear D gene. The V end was cut by 1 base, the J end by 7 bases, with 10 bases between. CDR1 is LGHNA and CDR2 is YSLEER in the germline V gene. There are 13 residues in the CDR3. The CDR3 nucleotides are TGCGCCAGCAGCCAAGGTCCCCACCTTGGCTACACCTTC. Amino acids: CASSQGPHLGYTF.

This clonotype has just a few counts. The rearrangement uses TRBV12-3 or TRBV12-4 and TRBJ1-1; the D is unclear. The length of the CDR3 is 13 residues. V lost 6 bases and J lost 1, with 9 bases in between. CDR3 in amino acids: CASRKSPNTEAFF. In DNA form, the CDR3 reads TGTGCCAGCAGAAAGAGCCCGAACACTGAAGCTTTCTTT.